The clone carrying this T cell receptor beta chain showed up many times. The sample belongs to a study of regulatory T cells in long-lasting Graves disease. Study at large: Under 3 months of antithyroid drugs had been taken by newly diagnosed Graves' patients.

Time point: newly diagnosed GD, antithyroid drugs for less than 3 months. Preparation of the TCR library used RNA extracted from PBMCs. Library construction for TCR beta used iRepertoire HTBI primers and Arm-PCR of CDR3 regions. Each CDR3 protein is one row after TCRdb ran MiXCR on the multiplex PCR reads. The data hold more than 300,000 distinct CDR3 sequences, with less than 20% observed a single time. This CDR3 contains 14 residues. Germline CDR1 and CDR2: SEHNR and FQNEAQ (reference sequence). The V segment lost 5 bases and the J segment 16 bases; nucleotides outside the gene matches: 15. Material: peripheral blood mononuclear cells (PBMCs), obtained at new diagnosis, from a patient treated with antithyroid drugs. The V gene is TRBV7-9, the J gene TRBJ2-1, with 9 nucleotides matching TRBD2. The sequence came from a female donor with Graves disease. The CDR3 sequence is CASSPRWGGRALFF. The CDR3 DNA sequence: TGTGCCAGCAGCCCCCGGTGGGGCGGGAGGGCGCTATTCTTC.